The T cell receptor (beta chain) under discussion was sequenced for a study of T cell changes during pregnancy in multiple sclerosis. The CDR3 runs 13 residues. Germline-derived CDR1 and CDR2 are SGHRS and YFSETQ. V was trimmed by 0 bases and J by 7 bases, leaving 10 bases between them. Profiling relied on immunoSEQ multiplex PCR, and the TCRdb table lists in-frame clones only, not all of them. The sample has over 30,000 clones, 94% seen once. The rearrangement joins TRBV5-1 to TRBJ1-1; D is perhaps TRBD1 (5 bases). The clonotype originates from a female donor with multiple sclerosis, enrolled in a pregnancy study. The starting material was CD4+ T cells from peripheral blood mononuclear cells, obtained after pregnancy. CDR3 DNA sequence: TGCGCCAGCAGCTTGGATCTGGGGGGTGAAGCTTTCTTT. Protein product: CASSLDLGGEAFF.